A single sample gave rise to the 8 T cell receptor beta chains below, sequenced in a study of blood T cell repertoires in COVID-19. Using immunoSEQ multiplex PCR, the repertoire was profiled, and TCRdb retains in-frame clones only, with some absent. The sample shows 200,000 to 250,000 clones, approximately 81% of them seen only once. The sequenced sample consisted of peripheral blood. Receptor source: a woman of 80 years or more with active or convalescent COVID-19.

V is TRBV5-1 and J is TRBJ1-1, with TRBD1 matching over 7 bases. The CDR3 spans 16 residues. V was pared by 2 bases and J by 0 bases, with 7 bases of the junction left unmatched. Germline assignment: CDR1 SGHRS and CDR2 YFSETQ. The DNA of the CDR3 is TGCGCCAGCAGCTTCATAAGCGGACAGGTGAACACTGAAGCTTTCTTT. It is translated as CASSFISGQVNTEAFF.

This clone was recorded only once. The CDR3 DNA sequence: TGTGCCAGCAGCTTACAGATGCGCACAGATACGCAGTATTTT. Residues: CASSLQMRTDTQYF. The chain recombines TRBV7-2 with TRBJ2-3; the D is unclear. CDR1 SGHTA and CDR2 FQGNSA come from the germline V gene. CDR3 length equals 14 residues. V lost 2 bases to trimming and J lost 1 base, with 7 bases between them.

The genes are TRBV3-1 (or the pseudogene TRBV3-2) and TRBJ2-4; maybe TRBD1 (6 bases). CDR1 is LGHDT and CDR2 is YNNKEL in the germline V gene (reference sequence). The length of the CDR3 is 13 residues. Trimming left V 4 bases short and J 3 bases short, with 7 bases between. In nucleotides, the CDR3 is TGTGCCAGCAGCCCGGACAGCAAAAACATTCAGTACTTC. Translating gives CASSPDSKNIQYF.

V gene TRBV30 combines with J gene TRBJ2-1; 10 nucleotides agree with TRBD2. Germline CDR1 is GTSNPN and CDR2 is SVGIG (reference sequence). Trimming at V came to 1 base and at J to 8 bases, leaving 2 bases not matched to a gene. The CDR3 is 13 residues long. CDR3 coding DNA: TGTGCCTGGAGTGCTAGCGGGAGCCATGAGCAGTTCTTC. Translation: CAWSASGSHEQFF.

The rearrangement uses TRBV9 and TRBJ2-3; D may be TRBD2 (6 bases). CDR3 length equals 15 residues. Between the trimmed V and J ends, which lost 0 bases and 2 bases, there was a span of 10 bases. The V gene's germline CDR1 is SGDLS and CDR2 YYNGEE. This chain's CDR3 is CASSVAGVFTDTQYF. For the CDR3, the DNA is TGTGCCAGCAGCGTAGCGGGGGTCTTCACAGATACGCAGTATTTT.

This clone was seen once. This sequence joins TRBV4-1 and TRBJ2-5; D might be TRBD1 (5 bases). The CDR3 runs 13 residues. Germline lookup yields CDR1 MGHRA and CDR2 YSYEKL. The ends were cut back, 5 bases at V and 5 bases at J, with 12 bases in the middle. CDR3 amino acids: CASSLRQWETQYF. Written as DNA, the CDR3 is TGCGCCAGCAGCTTACGACAGTGGGAGACCCAGTACTTC.

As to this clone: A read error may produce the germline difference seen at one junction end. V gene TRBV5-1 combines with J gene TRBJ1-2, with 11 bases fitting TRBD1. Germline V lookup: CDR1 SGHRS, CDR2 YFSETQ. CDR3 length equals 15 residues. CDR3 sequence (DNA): TGCGCCCGCAGCTTGGGGACAGGGGGGGCGTATGGCTACACCTTC. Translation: CARSLGTGGAYGYTF.

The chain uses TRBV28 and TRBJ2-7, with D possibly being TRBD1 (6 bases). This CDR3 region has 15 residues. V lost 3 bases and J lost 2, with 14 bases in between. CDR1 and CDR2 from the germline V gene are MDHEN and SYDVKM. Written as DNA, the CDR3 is TGTGCCAGCAGTTTTAATACAGGGTATGCCTACGAGCAGTACTTC. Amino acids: CASSFNTGYAYEQYF. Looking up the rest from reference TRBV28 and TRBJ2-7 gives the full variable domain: DVKVTQSSRYLVKRTGEKVFLECVQDMDHENMFWYRQDPGLGLRLIYFSYDVKMKEKGDIPEGYSVSREKKERFSLILESASTNQTSMYLCASSFNTGYAYEQYFGPGTRLTVT.